This section outlines one TCR beta chain sequence together with its context. Antigen: not known. This sample was taken from a study of cytomegalovirus exposure and HLA in healthy donors. General study results and limits: The study listed approximately 170 cytomegalovirus-associated TCR beta chains. Clusters of TCRs from the first cohort tended to co-occur in the 100 to 150 validation repertoires (as a later analysis found).

The table came from immunoSEQ multiplex PCR; TCRdb's copy has only in-frame clones and leaves some out. The table records about 190,000 clones, approximately 84% of them present only once. The source is a young woman in good health and CMV-seropositive. Source material: PBMCs.

CDR3 sequence reads: CASSQVGQGQDETQYF. DNA of the CDR3: TGCGCCAGCAGCCAAGTGGGACAGGGGCAGGATGAGACCCAGTACTTC. The chain is built from TRBV4-1 and TRBJ2-5, with 10 bases fitting TRBD1. The CDR3 has 16 amino acids. V was clipped by 1 base and J by 5 bases; unmatched bases: 7. Germline CDR1 MGHRA, CDR2 YSYEKL.